The rows below give T cell receptor beta chains drawn from one sample of a study of breast tumors, draining lymph nodes, adjacent tissues. In TCRdb, the multiplex PCR reads were re-called with MiXCR into one record per CDR3 protein. The table has fewer than 140,000 distinct CDR3 sequences, about 29% seen once. Material: axillary lymph node tissue. These receptors were taken from a female donor with breast cancer. Some clones in this sample may be carry-over from other donors' samples. The CDR3 runs from the conserved cysteine through the conserved F or W. The order of the fields is D gene, J gene, V gene, clone size, CDR3 DNA, CDR3 protein. D genes are given only for firm matches. Some rows mark clone size as missing; the rest say once, few, many or name a class of expanded clone.

.,TRBJ2-7,TRBV2,medium-sized,TGTGCCAGCATCACCGGGACAACAACACGGGGCCCCTACGAGCAGTACTTC,CASITGTTTRGPYEQYF
.,TRBJ2-3,TRBV6-2/TRBV6-3,many,TGTGCCAGCAGGACCCCAGATACGCAGTATTTT,CASRTPDTQYF
.,TRBJ2-7,TRBV12-3/TRBV12-4,many,TGTGCCAGCAGTGCAGGGGCCTCCTACGAGCAGTACTTC,CASSAGASYEQYF
.,TRBJ1-3,TRBV6-4,many,TGTGCCAGCAGCGGGTTAGGTTTTTTCTCTGGAAACACCATATATTTT,CASSGLGFFSGNTIYF
.,TRBJ2-7,TRBV4-3,many,TGCGCCAGCAGCCAAAACCGGGACACGGGACCTTTATCCTACGAGCAGTACTTC,CASSQNRDTGPLSYEQYF
.,TRBJ2-3,TRBV19,.,TGTGCCAGTAGTATCGAGAGCACAGATACGCAGTATTTT,CASSIESTDTQYF
.,TRBJ1-2,TRBV4-1,many,TGCGCCAGCAGCCAAGCGGGGGGGACGCCTTACTATGGCTACACCTTC,CASSQAGGTPYYGYTF
TRBD2,TRBJ2-3,TRBV12-3/TRBV12-4,.,TGTGCCAGCAGTTTAAGTAGCGGGGGCCCAGATACGCAGTATTTT,CASSLSSGGPDTQYF
.,TRBJ2-7,TRBV6-1,few,TGTGCCAGCAGCCTGACTAGTTACCACTCCTACGAGCAGTACTTC,CASSLTSYHSYEQYF
TRBD2,TRBJ2-6,TRBV6-5,.,TGTGCCAGCAGTCCCCTAGCGGGCTCCGGGGCCAACGTCCTGACTTTC,CASSPLAGSGANVLTF
.,TRBJ1-2,TRBV7-9,.,.,CASSFYICSARGLYGYTF
.,TRBJ2-1,TRBV13,.,TGTGCCAGCAGCTTTCCGACAGAGAGCTCCTACAATGGGCAGTTCTTC,CASSFPTESSYNGQFF
TRBD1,TRBJ2-3,TRBV27,.,TGTGCCAGCAGTTTAATGGGGACAGCCACAGATACGCAGTATTTT,CASSLMGTATDTQYF
.,TRBJ1-2,TRBV25-1,.,TGTGCCAGCAGTTTGGCGGCACGCTATGGCTACACCTTC,CASSLAARYGYTF
.,TRBJ2-1,TRBV7-2,many,TGTGCCAGCAGCTTAGGAGGGGGATACAATGAGCAGTTCTTC,CASSLGGGYNEQFF
TRBD1,TRBJ2-1,TRBV7-9,medium-sized,TGTTCTGGAAGCCCGGGACAGGGACTATACAATGAGCAGTTCTTC,CSGSPGQGLYNEQFF
.,TRBJ2-3,TRBV7-9,many,TGTGCCAGCAGCTTGCAGGCGGGTAGGGATACGCAGTATTTT,CASSLQAGRDTQYF
TRBD1,TRBJ2-2,TRBV5-1,few,TGCGCCAGCAGCTTAGGGGACAGGGTAAACACCGGGGAGCTGTTTTTT,CASSLGDRVNTGELFF
.,TRBJ2-4,TRBV15,many,TGTGCCACCAGCAGAGATGTGGGATTAGCCAAAAACATTCAGTACTTC,CATSRDVGLAKNIQYF
.,TRBJ1-6,TRBV20-1,many,TGCAGTGCTAGATCGGGGGTTGGTTCACCCCTCCACTTT,CSARSGVGSPLHF
.,TRBJ1-1,TRBV7-8,few,TGTGCCAGCAGGAGGCCTGGGGTGGGAGACATGAACACTGAAGCTTTCTTT,CASRRPGVGDMNTEAFF
.,TRBJ2-1,TRBV7-9,many,TGTGCCAGCAGCCCCCCGGTGAGGAGAATCCCCGGTGAGCAGTTCTTC,CASSPPVRRIPGEQFF
.,TRBJ1-2,TRBV28,many,TGTGCCAGCAGTCTCAAATTCGGCTACACCTTC,CASSLKFGYTF
.,TRBJ2-7,TRBV6-5,many,TGTGCCAGCAGTTACGCGGCGGGGAGCTCCTACGAGCAGTACTTC,CASSYAAGSSYEQYF
.,TRBJ1-1,TRBV7-8,.,TGTGCCAGCAGCTTAGCAGGACAGCTGAACACTGAAGCTTTCTTT,CASSLAGQLNTEAFF
TRBD1,TRBJ2-5,TRBV11-2,many,TGTGCCAGCAGTCGTATAGGACAGGGGACGGAGACCCAGTACTTC,CASSRIGQGTETQYF
TRBD2,TRBJ2-3,TRBV5-1,many,TGCGCCAGCAGCTTTAGCGGACTAGCGGGACTAAGGAGGGGCACAGATACGCAGTATTTT,CASSFSGLAGLRRGTDTQYF
.,TRBJ2-1,TRBV24-1,many,TGTGCCACCAGTGATTCTTTCGGCAGGGAGACCTACAATGAGCAGTTCTTC,CATSDSFGRETYNEQFF
TRBD2,TRBJ2-3,TRBV5-1,many,TGCGCCAGCAGCTTGGAGGGACTAGCGGGAAGCACAGATACGCAGTATTTT,CASSLEGLAGSTDTQYF
.,TRBJ2-3,TRBV6-2/TRBV6-3,many,TGTGCCAGCAGGAGGGACCAAGGGGCAGATACGCAGTATTTT,CASRRDQGADTQYF
.,TRBJ1-5,TRBV2,.,TGTGCCAGCAGACCCTTAGCGTGTAGGACCAGCCATCAGCCCCAGCATTTT,CASRPLACRTSHQPQHF